The source of this TCR beta chain is a study of OX40 agonist ivuxolimab in advanced cancers. Study overall: Ivuxolimab, an antibody acting as an agonist of OX40 (CD134), was used to treat patients. The study gave patients intravenous ivuxolimab at 0.01 to 10 mg/kg every 2 weeks. Notes on the study in general: Expanded clones were, on average, more numerous in CD8+ T cells than in CD4+. There was clonal expansion of CD4+ and CD8+ blood T cells by week 6 at 0.1 to 3.0 mg/kg.

The sample holds one count of this clone. Antigen specificity is unknown. Sequencing was performed with immunoSEQ multiplex PCR; in TCRdb, only in-frame clones are kept and a portion is missing. The sample yields 50,000 to 70,000 clones, about 80% seen once. J gave up 0 bases and V 3 bases, and 5 bases lay outside the gene matches. The CDR3 has 16 residues. The V gene's germline CDR1 is SGHVS and CDR2 FQNEAQ. The chain links TRBV7-8 to TRBJ2-3, with 8 bases identical to TRBD2. This sequence originates from an adult with an advanced solid tumor such as melanoma, head and neck, liver or kidney cancer. Sequenced material: CD4+ or CD8+ T cells sorted from blood, taken in a trial of the OX40 agonist ivuxolimab. CDR3 protein: CASSFPSSGSTDTQYF. Here the CDR3 DNA reads TGTGCCAGCAGCTTTCCCTCTAGCGGGAGCACAGATACGCAGTATTTT.